The source of this T cell receptor delta chain is a study of gamma-delta T cells after stem cell transplantation. TCRdb reprocessed the RT-PCR reads using CATT. The table shows over 950 delta-chain clones, with 1.7% occurring only once. Looked up from germline, CDR1 is GEAIGNYY and CDR2 is EKD. The CDR3 contains 15 residues. The sample holds a few counts of this clone. It differs at one base from a far larger clone, so likely a read error. This same CDR3 is encoded by further DNA sequences in the sample. This chain links TRDV2 with TRDJ1; D perhaps matches TRDD3 (5 bases). The sequence came from a human donor. It is not recorded whose cells these are; they may come from a transplant donor. The sequenced sample was gamma-delta T cells. The CDR3 nucleotides are TGTGCCTGCGACACCGCGGGGACACCGGGCGATAAACTCATCTTT. Its protein is CACDTAGTPGDKLIF.